This T cell receptor beta chain was found in a study of human T cells and chemical hapten exposure. The CDR3 is 15 amino acids. V gave up 3 bases and J gave up 1 base, with 10 bases separating them. The germline V gene has CDR1 SNHLY and CDR2 FYNNEI. Time point here: pre-sensitization, week 0. As for treatment: therapeutic diphenylcyclopropenone sensitization with weekly scalp DPC. For the library, individual cDNA molecules each received unique molecular identifiers. TCRdb processed the RACE reads anew with MiXCR; each CDR3 protein has one entry. Here the sample spans about 270,000 distinct CDR3 sequences, around 7.3% being singletons. This clonotype was detected a few times.

The genes are TRBV2 and TRBJ1-3; weak D call: TRBD1 (6 bases). The specimen was whole blood, collected in connection with sensitization to the hapten diphenylcyclopropenone (DPC). The source is a man younger than 35 with alopecia areata. Some clones in this sample may be carry-over from other donors' samples. CDR3 in DNA: TGTGCCAGCAGTGAGCAGGGGCGATCTGGAAACACCATATATTTT. Its protein product is CASSEQGRSGNTIYF.